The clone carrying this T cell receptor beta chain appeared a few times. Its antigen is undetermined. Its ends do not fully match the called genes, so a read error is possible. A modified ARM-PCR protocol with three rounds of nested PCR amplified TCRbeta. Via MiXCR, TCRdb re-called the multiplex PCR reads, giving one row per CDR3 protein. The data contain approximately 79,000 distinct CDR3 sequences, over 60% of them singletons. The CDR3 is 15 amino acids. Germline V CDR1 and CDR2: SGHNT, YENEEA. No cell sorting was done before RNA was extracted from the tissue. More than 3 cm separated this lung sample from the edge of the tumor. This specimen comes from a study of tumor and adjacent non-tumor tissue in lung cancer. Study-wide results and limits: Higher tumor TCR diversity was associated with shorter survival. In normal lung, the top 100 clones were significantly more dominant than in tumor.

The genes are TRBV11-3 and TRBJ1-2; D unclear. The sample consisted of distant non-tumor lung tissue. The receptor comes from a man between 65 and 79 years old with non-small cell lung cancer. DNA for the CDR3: TGTGCCAGTAGCTTAGAGCACGGATGGACCTATGGCTACACCTTC. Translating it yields CASSLEHGWTYGYTF. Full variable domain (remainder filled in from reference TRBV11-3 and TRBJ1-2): EAGVVQSPRYKIIEKKQPVAFWCNPISGHNTLYWYLQNLGQGPELLIRYENEEAVDDSQLPKDRFSAERLKGVDSTLKIQPAELGDSAVYLCASSLEHGWTYGYTFGSGTRLTVV.